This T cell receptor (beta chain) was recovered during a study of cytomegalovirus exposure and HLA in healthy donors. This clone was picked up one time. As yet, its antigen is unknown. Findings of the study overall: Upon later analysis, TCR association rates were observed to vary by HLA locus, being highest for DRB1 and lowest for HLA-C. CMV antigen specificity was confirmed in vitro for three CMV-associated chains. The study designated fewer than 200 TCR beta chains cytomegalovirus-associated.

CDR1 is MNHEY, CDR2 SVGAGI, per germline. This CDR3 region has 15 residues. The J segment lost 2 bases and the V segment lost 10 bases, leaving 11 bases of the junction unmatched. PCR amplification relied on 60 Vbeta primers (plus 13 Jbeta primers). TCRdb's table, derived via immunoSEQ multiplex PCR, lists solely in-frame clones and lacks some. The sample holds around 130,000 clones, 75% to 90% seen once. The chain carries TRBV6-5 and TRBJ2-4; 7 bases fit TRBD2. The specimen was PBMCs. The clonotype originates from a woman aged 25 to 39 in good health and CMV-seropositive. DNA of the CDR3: TGTGCCACCCAAGTCGGCGGGAGTACCAAAAACATTCAGTACTTC. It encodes CATQVGGSTKNIQYF.